The clone carrying this TCR beta chain was picked up many times. Its specificity is not known. Genomic DNA served as template for TCR beta VDJ and CDR3 profiling. TCRdb reanalysed the reads using MiXCR and keeps one entry per CDR3 protein. The repertoire holds around 130,000 distinct CDR3 sequences, with over 55% as singletons. These data come from a study of CD8+CD57+ T cells in acquired aplastic anemia. Germline CDR1 reads SEHNR; CDR2 reads FQNEAQ (reference sequence). The CDR3 has 17 amino acids. V was pared by 5 bases and J by 4 bases, with 17 bases of the junction left unmatched. All patients picked for sequencing had shown, by flow cytometry, an expansion of CD8+CD57+ cells. Study results and limitations: In common between the patients and the controls were around 29 CD8+ CDR3 sequences.

The chain carries TRBV7-9 and TRBJ2-7; 7 positions agree with TRBD1. The sample consisted of sorted CD4+, CD8+, or CD8+CD57+ T cells (not recorded which) from PBMCs. This TCR was recovered from a human donor with aplastic anemia. CDR3 in amino acids: CASSPQRSGTESYEQYF. The CDR3 DNA sequence: TGTGCCAGCAGCCCTCAGAGATCCGGGACAGAGTCATACGAGCAGTACTTC.